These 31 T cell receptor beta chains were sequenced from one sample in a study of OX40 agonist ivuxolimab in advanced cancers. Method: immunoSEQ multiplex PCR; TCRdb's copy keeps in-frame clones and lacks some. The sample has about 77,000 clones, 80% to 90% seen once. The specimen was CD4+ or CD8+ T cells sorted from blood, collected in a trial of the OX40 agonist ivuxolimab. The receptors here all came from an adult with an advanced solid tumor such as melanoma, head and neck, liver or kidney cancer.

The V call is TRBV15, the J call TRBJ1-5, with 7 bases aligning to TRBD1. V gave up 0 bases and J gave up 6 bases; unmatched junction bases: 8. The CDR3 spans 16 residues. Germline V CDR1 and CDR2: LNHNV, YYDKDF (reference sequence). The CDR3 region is CATSRDAGGRRQPQHF. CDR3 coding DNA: TGTGCCACCAGCAGAGATGCAGGGGGGAGACGTCAGCCCCAGCATTTT.

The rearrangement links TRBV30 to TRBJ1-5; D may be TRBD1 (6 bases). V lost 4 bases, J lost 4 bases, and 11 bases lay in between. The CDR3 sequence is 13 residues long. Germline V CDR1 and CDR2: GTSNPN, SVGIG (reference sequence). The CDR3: CAWTGHPNQPQHF. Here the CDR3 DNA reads TGTGCCTGGACGGGACACCCGAATCAGCCCCAGCATTTT.

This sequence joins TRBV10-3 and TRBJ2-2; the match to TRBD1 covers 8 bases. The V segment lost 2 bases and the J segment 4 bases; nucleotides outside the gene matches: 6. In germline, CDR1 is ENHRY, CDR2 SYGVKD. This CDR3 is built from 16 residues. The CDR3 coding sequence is TGTGCCATCAGTGAGGGACAGGGAAGCGGCACCGGGGAGCTGTTTTTT. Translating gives CAISEGQGSGTGELFF.

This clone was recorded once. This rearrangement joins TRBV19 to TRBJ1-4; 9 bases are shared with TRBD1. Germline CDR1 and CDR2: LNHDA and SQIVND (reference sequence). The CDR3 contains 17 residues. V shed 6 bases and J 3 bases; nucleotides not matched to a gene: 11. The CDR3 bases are TGTGCCAGTAGCCCGGGACAGGGATACGCGGCTAATGAAAAACTGTTTTTT. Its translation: CASSPGQGYAANEKLFF.

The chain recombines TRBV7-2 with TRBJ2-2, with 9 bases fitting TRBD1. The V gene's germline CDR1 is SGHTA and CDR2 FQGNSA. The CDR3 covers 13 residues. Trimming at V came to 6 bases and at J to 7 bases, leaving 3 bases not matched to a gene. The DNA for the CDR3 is TGTGCCAGCAGTGACAGGGGGGTCGGGGAGCTGTTTTTT. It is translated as CASSDRGVGELFF.

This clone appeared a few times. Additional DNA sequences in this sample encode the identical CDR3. This CDR3 reads CAWSVRDEQFF. In DNA form, the CDR3 reads TGTGCCTGGAGTGTACGAGATGAGCAGTTCTTC. The chain recombines TRBV30 with TRBJ2-1; D unresolved. V lost 0 bases and J 8 bases, leaving 5 bases between the germline ends. Per germline, CDR1 GTSNPN and CDR2 SVGIG (reference sequence). This CDR3 comprises 11 residues.

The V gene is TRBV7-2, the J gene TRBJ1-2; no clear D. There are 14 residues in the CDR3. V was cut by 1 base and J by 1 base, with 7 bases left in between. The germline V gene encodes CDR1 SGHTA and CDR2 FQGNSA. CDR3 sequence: CASSLEGSNYGYTF. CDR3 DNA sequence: TGTGCCAGCAGCTTAGAGGGCAGTAACTATGGCTACACCTTC.

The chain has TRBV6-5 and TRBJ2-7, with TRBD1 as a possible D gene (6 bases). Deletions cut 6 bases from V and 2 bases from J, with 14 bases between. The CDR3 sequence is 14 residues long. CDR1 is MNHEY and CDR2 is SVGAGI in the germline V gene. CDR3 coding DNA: TGTGCCAGCAGAGAGGGACAACGAGCCTACGAGCAGTACTTC. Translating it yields CASREGQRAYEQYF.

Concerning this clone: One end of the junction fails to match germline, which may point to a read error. DNA of the CDR3: TGTGCCGGCAGCTTTGGGACAGGGGGCATCCACGAGCAGTACTTC. It encodes CAGSFGTGGIHEQYF. The V call is TRBV5-6, the J call TRBJ2-7; 12 bases agree with TRBD1. The CDR3 has 15 amino acids. Germline values: CDR1 SGHDT, CDR2 YYEEEE.

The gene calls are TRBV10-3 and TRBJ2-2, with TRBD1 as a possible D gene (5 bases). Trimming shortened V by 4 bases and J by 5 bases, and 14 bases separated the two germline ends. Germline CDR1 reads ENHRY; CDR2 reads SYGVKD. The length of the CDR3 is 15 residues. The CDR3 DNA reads TGTGCCATCAGTGCGAGAGACAGTCGAACCGGGGAGCTGTTTTTT. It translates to CAISARDSRTGELFF.

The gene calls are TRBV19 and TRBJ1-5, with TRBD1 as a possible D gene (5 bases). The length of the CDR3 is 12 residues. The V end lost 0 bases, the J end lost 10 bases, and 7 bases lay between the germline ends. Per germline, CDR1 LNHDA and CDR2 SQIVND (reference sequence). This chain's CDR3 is CASSIDRGPQHF. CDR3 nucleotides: TGTGCCAGTAGTATAGATCGGGGCCCCCAGCATTTT.

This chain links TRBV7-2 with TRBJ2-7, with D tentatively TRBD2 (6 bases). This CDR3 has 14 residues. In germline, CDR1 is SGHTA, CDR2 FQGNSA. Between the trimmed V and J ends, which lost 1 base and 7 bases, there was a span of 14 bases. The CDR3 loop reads CASSLDQIRGEQYF. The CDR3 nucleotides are TGTGCCAGCAGCTTAGATCAAATTCGGGGGGAGCAGTACTTC.

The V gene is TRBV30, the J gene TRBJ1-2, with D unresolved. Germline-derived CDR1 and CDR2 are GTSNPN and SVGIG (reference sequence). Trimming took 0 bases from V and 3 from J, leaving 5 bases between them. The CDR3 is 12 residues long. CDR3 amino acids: CAWSVTDYGYTF. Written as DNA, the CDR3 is TGTGCCTGGAGTGTAACAGACTATGGCTACACCTTC.

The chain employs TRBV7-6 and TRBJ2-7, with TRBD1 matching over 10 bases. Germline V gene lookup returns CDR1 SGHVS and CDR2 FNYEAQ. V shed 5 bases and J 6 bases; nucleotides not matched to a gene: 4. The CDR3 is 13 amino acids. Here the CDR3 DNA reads TGTGCCAGCAGCCCCCGACAGGGGGCCGAGCAGTACTTC. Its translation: CASSPRQGAEQYF.

CDR3 nucleotide sequence: TGTGCCAGCAGCTCCGGGACTAGCCCAGATACGCAGTATTTT. This gives the protein CASSSGTSPDTQYF. This chain joins TRBV7-2 and TRBJ2-3, with 9 bases fitting TRBD2. The CDR3 sequence is 14 residues long. Germline CDR1 and CDR2: SGHTA and FQGNSA. The V gene end was trimmed by 4 bases and the J gene end by 4 bases; junction bases not matched to a gene: 3.

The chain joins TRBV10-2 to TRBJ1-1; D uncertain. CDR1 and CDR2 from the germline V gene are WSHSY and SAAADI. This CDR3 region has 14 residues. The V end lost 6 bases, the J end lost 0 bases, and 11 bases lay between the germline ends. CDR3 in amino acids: CASSGVGLNTEAFF. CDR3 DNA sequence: TGCGCCAGCAGCGGAGTAGGGTTGAACACTGAAGCTTTCTTT.

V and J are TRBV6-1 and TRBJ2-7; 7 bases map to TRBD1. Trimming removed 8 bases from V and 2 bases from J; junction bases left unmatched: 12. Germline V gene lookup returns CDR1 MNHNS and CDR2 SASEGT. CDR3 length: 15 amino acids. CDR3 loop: CASYPGQALAYEQYF. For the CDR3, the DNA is TGTGCCAGCTACCCAGGACAGGCATTGGCCTACGAGCAGTACTTC.

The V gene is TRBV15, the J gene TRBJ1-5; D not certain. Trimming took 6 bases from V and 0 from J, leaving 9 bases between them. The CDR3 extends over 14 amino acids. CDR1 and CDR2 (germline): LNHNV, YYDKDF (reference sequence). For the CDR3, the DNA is TGTGCCACCAGTGGGGTGGGTAGCAATCAGCCCCAGCATTTT. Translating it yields CATSGVGSNQPQHF.

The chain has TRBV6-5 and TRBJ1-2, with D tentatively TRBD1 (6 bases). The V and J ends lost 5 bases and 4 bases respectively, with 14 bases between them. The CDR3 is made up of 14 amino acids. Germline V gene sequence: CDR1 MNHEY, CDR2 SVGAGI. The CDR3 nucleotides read TGTGCCAGCAGTGTCCCAGGGGCGCCCTATGGCTACACCTTC. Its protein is CASSVPGAPYGYTF.

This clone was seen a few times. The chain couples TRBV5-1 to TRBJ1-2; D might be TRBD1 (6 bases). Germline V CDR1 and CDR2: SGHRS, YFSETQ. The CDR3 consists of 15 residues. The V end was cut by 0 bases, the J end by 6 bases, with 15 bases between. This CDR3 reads CASSLDGEGGNGYTF. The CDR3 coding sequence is TGCGCCAGCAGCTTGGATGGTGAAGGGGGAAATGGCTACACCTTC.

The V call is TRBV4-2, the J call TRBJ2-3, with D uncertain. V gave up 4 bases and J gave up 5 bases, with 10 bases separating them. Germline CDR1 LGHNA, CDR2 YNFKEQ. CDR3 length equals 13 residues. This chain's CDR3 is CASSLAKGDTQYF. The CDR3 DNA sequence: TGTGCCAGCAGCCTTGCTAAGGGAGATACGCAGTATTTT.

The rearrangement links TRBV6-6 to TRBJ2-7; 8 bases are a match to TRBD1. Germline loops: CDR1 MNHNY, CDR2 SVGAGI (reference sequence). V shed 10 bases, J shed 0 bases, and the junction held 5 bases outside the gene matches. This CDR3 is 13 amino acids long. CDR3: CATSGQASYEQYF. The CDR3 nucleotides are TGTGCCACCTCGGGACAGGCCTCCTACGAGCAGTACTTC.

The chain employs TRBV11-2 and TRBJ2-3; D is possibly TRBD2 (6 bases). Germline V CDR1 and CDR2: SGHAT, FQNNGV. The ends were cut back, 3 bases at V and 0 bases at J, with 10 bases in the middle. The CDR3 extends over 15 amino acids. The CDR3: CASSFGAGSTDTQYF. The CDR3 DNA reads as TGTGCCAGCAGCTTCGGGGCGGGAAGCACAGATACGCAGTATTTT.

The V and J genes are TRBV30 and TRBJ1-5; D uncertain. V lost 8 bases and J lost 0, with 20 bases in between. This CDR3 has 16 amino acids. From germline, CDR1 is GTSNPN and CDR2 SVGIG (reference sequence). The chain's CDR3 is CARGWRVGYSNQPQHF. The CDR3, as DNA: TGTGCCCGAGGATGGCGGGTGGGTTATAGCAATCAGCCCCAGCATTTT.

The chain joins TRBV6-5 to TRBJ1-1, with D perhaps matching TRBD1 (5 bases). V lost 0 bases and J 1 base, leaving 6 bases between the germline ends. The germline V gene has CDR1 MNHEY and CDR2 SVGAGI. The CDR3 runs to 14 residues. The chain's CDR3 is CASSYSRGNTEAFF. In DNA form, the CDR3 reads TGTGCCAGCAGTTACTCGAGGGGGAACACTGAAGCTTTCTTT.

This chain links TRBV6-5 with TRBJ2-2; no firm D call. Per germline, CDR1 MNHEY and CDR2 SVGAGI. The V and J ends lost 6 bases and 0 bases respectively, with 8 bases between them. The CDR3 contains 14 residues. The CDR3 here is CASRTTANTGELFF. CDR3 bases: TGTGCCAGCAGGACAACAGCGAACACCGGGGAGCTGTTTTTT.

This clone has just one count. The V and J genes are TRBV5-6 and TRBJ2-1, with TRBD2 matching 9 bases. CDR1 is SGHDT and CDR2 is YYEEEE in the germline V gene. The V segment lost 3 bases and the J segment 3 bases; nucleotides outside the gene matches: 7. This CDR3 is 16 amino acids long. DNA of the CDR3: TGTGCCAGCAGCTACCACCGGACTAGCGTCTACAATGAGCAGTTCTTC. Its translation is CASSYHRTSVYNEQFF.

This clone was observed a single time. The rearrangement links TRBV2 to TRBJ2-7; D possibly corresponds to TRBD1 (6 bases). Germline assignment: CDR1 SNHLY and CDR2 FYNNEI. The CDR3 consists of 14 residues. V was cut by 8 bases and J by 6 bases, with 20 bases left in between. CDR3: CASGRTERSGEQYF. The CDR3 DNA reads TGTGCCAGCGGCAGGACAGAGAGGTCAGGCGAGCAGTACTTC.

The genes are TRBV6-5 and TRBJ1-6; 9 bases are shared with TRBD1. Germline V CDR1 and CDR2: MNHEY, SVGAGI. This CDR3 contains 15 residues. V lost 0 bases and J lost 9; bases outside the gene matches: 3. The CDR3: CASSYSDRGGSPLHF. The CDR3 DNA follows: TGTGCCAGCAGTTACTCGGACAGGGGTGGTTCACCCCTCCACTTT.

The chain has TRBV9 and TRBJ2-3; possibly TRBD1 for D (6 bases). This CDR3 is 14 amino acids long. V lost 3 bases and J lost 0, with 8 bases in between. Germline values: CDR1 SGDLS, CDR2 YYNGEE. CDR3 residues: CASSGTVSTDTQYF. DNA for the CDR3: TGTGCCAGCAGCGGGACAGTTAGCACAGATACGCAGTATTTT.

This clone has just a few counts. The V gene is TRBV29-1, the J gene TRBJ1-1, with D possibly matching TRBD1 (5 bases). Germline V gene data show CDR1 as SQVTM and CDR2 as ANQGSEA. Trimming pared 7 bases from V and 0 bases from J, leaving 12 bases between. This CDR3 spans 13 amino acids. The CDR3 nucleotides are TGCAGCGCGACAGCGACAGTGAACACTGAAGCTTTCTTT. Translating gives CSATATVNTEAFF.